This T cell receptor (beta chain) derives from a study of cytomegalovirus exposure and HLA in healthy donors. Findings and caveats of the study: It was found in a later analysis that first-cohort TCR clusters tended to co-occur in the 100 to 150 validation repertoires. Among TCR beta chains, those listed as cytomegalovirus-associated numbered around 180. There were a few CMV-associated chains whose specificity for CMV antigens was confirmed in vitro.

As regards this clone: Its antigen is as yet unknown.

Only in-frame clones appear in the TCRdb table, and some are missing; sequencing was by immunoSEQ multiplex PCR. The sample includes under 250,000 clones, around four fifths seen only once; the top ten take less than 7%. The ends lost 4 bases at V and 2 bases at J; junction bases unmatched: 12. CDR3 size: 17 residues. CDR1 and CDR2 (germline): MNHEY, SMNVEV (reference sequence). The donors belonged to the approximately 120-subject validation cohort, separate from the approximately 670-subject first cohort. The sequence was collected from a woman aged 18-29 years in good health and CMV-seronegative. This chain uses TRBV27 with TRBJ2-5, with TRBD1 matching 8 bases. The sample was PBMCs. CDR3 in DNA: TGTGCCAGCAGTTCTTGGGCCCTCGACAGGGGTCAAGAGACCCAGTACTTC. Amino acids: CASSSWALDRGQETQYF.